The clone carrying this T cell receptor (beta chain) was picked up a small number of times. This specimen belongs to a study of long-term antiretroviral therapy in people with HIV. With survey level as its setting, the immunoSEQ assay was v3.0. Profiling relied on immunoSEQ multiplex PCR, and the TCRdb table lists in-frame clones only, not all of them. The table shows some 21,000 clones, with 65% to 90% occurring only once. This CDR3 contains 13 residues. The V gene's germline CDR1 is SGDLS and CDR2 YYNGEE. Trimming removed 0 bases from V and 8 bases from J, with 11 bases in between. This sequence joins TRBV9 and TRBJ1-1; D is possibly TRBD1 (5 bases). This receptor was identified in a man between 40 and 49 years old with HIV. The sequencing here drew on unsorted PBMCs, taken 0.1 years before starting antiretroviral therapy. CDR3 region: CASSVVAGLEAFF. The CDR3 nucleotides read TGTGCCAGCAGCGTAGTGGCAGGGCTGGAAGCTTTCTTT.